This T cell receptor (beta chain) was sequenced in a study of blood T cell repertoires in COVID-19. Study as a whole: Material from acute and convalescent COVID-19 was sourced from the United States, Italy and Spain. Sources were T cells, B-cell-depleted T cells, or PBMCs; the material itself was cDNA or gDNA.

Participants' reported clinical history set cohort assignment. V lost 1 base to trimming and J lost 3 bases; unmatched junction nucleotides: 7. This CDR3 region has 16 residues. CDR1 and CDR2 from the germline V gene are LGHNA and YNFKEQ. As processed by the authors: Amplification from reference gene primers served as the basis for estimated nucleated cell counts. Clones were read by immunoSEQ multiplex PCR, and TCRdb kept only the in-frame ones, dropping some. The DNA was the basis for D and trimming; V, J and clone size are from that table. The data show 150,000 to 200,000 clones, roughly 80% seen once.

The sequence was collected from a woman aged 55-69 years with acute COVID-19. This sequence joins TRBV4-2 and TRBJ2-7; TRBD1 aligns across 9 bases. Sequencing was done on a sample of PBMCs or T cells enriched from blood (not recorded which). The CDR3 reads CASSQAPQGALYEQYF. The CDR3 coding sequence is TGTGCCAGCAGCCAAGCCCCACAGGGGGCCCTCTACGAGCAGTACTTC.